These 5 T cell receptor beta chains came from one sample sequenced in a study of blood T cell repertoires in COVID-19. The protocol was immunoSEQ multiplex PCR, while the TCRdb copy is restricted to in-frame clones and leaves out a portion. The sample carries some 240,000 clones, roughly four fifths recorded once. What was sequenced was PBMCs or T cells enriched from blood (not recorded which). The receptors derive from a man aged 30 to 45 with acute COVID-19.

The J gene is TRBJ2-1, the V gene TRBV7-9, with 9 bases identical to TRBD2. The CDR3 has 15 residues. V trimming: 4 bases; J trimming: 2 bases; junction bases outside the gene matches: 3. Germline CDR1 is SEHNR and CDR2 is FQNEAQ (reference sequence). CDR3 sequence reads: CASSSLAGTYNEQFF. CDR3 sequence (DNA): TGTGCCAGCAGCTCCCTAGCGGGGACCTACAATGAGCAGTTCTTC.

The chain combines TRBV4-2 with TRBJ2-2, with 10 bases aligning to TRBD2. CDR1 is LGHNA, CDR2 YNFKEQ, per germline. V dropped 1 base and J dropped 2; count of bases not matched to a gene: 1. This CDR3 comprises 16 residues. The CDR3 DNA follows: TGTGCCAGCAGCCAAGGGACTAGCGGAAACACCGGGGAGCTGTTTTTT. Protein: CASSQGTSGNTGELFF.

This chain uses TRBV24-1 with TRBJ2-7, with D perhaps TRBD1 (5 bases). Trimming left V 4 bases short and J 3 bases short, with 6 bases between. Looked up from germline, CDR1 is KGHDR and CDR2 is SFDVKD. The CDR3 sequence is 12 residues long. CDR3 protein: CATSEQVYEQYV. The CDR3 DNA is TGTGCCACCAGTGAACAGGTCTACGAGCAGTACGTC.

This clone was seen only a few times. This rearrangement joins TRBV3-1 (or the pseudogene TRBV3-2) to TRBJ2-5; D gene uncertain. The CDR3 totals 16 residues. Germline CDR1 reads LGHDT; CDR2 reads YNNKEL (reference sequence). Deletions cut 3 bases from V and 0 bases from J, with 14 bases between. The DNA of the CDR3 is TGTGCCAGCAGCCATGGGCACAATAGGTACCAAGAGACCCAGTACTTC. This translates into CASSHGHNRYQETQYF.

As DNA, the CDR3 is TGTGCCAGCAGCACCCGACAGGGTACGGTAACTTTCTTT. Its protein product is CASSTRQGTVTFF. The J gene is TRBJ1-1, the V gene TRBV7-2, with 7 bases lining up with TRBD1. Trimming at V came to 5 bases and at J to 12 bases, leaving 12 bases not matched to a gene. The germline V gene encodes CDR1 SGHTA and CDR2 FQGNSA. This CDR3 comprises 13 residues.